This entry concerns a single T cell receptor (beta chain). This record comes from a study of blood T cell repertoires in COVID-19. Measured with immunoSEQ multiplex PCR; TCRdb has only the in-frame clones, and not every one. The data show about 98,000 clones, with nearly 90% seen just once and approximately 2% held by the top ten. Trimming left V 6 bases short and J 4 bases short, with 16 bases between. Germline V gene data show CDR1 as MNHEY and CDR2 as SVGAGI. The CDR3 extends over 15 amino acids. The TCR originated in a man in his forties or fifties with active COVID-19. This rearrangement joins TRBV6-5 to TRBJ1-3; D not certain. Material for sequencing was peripheral blood. The CDR3 sequence is CASSRWAGKGNTIYF. CDR3 coding DNA: TGTGCCAGCAGCCGATGGGCGGGGAAAGGAAACACCATATATTTT.